The clone carrying this T cell receptor beta chain appeared a few times. The data belong to a study of identical twins. Germline assignment: CDR1 ENHRY and CDR2 SYGVKD. CDR3 length: 15 residues. V dropped 6 bases and J dropped 0; count of bases not matched to a gene: 6. TCRdb processed the 5' RACE reads anew with MiXCR; each CDR3 protein has one entry. The data show fewer than 900,000 distinct CDR3 sequences, 21% seen once. This sample also appeared in a second study, on T cells expressing NK-cell markers.

The rearrangement joins TRBV10-3 to TRBJ2-3; the match to TRBD2 covers 7 bases. The origin of this receptor is a woman aged 18-29 years in good health. The sample comprised PBMCs. This CDR3 is CAIRGREDSTDTQYF. DNA for the CDR3: TGTGCCATCAGGGGGAGGGAGGACAGCACAGATACGCAGTATTTT.